This T cell receptor (beta chain) derives from a study of early T cells in non-severe SARS-CoV-2 infection. As for the study in general: Unpaired chains resulted from sequencing bulk RNA of unsorted whole blood.

This clonotype has a handful of counts. There are 16 residues in the CDR3. Germline V gene data show CDR1 as SGHAT and CDR2 as FQNNGV. V was shortened by 2 bases and J by 0 bases, with 11 bases between the two germline ends. TCRdb fed the 5' RACE reads into MiXCR, producing one record per CDR3 protein. In the table there are approximately 62,000 distinct CDR3 sequences, 9.5% to 15% of which are singletons. The chain recombines TRBV11-2 with TRBJ2-1; D is uncertain. The receptor comes from an adult who was a healthcare worker with PCR-confirmed SARS-CoV-2 infection or an uninfected control (not recorded which). The sequencing input was whole blood. CDR3: CASSLREYPSYNEQFF. The CDR3 nucleotides are TGTGCCAGCAGCTTACGCGAATACCCCTCCTACAATGAGCAGTTCTTC.